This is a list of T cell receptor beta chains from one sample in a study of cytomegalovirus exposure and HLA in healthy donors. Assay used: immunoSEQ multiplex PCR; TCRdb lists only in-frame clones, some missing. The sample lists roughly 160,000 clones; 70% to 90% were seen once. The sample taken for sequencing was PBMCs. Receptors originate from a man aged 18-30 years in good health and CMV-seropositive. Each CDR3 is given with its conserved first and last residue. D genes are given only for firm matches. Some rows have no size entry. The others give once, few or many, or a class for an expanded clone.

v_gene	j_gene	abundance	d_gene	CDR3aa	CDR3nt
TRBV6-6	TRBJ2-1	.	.	CASSYWAFVDNEQFF	TGTGCCAGCAGTTACTGGGCATTCGTGGACAATGAGCAGTTCTTC
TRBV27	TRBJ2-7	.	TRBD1	CASSYFQGASYEQYF	TGTGCCAGCAGTTATTTCCAGGGGGCGTCCTACGAGCAGTACTTC
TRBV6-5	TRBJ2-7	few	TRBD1	CASSPDRDEQYF	TGTGCCAGCAGCCCCGACAGGGACGAGCAGTACTTC
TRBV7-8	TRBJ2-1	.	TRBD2	CASSQRLQGLAGGREFF	TGTGCCAGCAGCCAACGACTCCAAGGACTAGCGGGGGGTCGGGAGTTCTTC
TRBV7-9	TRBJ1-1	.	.	CASSSLIQGLPNTEAFF	TGTGCCAGCAGCTCCCTTATCCAGGGGCTTCCAAACACTGAAGCTTTCTTT
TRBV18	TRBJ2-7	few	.	CASFYKEKTAYEQYF	TGTGCCAGTTTTTACAAGGAGAAGACGGCATACGAGCAGTACTTC
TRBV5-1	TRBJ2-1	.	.	CASKGQPNYNEQFF	TGCGCCAGCAAAGGACAACCGAACTACAATGAGCAGTTCTTC
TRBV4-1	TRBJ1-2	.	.	CASSQDRIYGYTF	TGCGCCAGCAGCCAAGACAGGATATATGGCTACACCTTC
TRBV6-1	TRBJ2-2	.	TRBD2	CASAVRGGHAGELFF	TGTGCCAGCGCCGTCCGCGGGGGGCACGCCGGGGAGCTGTTTTTT
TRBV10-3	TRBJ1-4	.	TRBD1	CAISELDRVNEKLFF	TGTGCCATCAGTGAGTTGGACAGGGTAAATGAAAAACTGTTTTTT
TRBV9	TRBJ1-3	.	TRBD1	CASSVGSGGNSGNTIYF	TGTGCCAGCAGCGTAGGATCAGGGGGTAACTCTGGAAACACCATATATTTT
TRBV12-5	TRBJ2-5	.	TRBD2	CASGAGDRWTQYF	TGTGCTAGTGGGGCGGGGGATCGATGGACCCAGTACTTC
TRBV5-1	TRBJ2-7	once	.	CASRWGRSYEQYF	TGCGCCAGCAGATGGGGCAGGAGCTACGAGCAGTACTTC
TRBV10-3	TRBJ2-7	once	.	CATQRRNYEQYF	TGTGCCACCCAGAGGAGAAACTACGAGCAGTACTTC
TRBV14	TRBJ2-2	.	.	CASSRSYTGELFF	TGTGCCAGCAGCCGAAGCTACACCGGGGAGCTGTTTTTT
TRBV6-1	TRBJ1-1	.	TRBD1	CASSKKGGQAEAFF	TGTGCCAGTAGTAAGAAGGGAGGACAGGCTGAAGCTTTCTTT